This is a list of T cell receptor beta chains from one sample in a study of blood T cell repertoires in COVID-19. TCRdb's copy holds only in-frame clones and misses some; the assay was immunoSEQ multiplex PCR. The sample includes 110,000 to 150,000 clones, 84% of them seen just once. Sequenced sample: peripheral blood. The receptor set was obtained from a human donor in a cohort sampled during active COVID-19. CDR3s include the opening cysteine and the closing phenylalanine or tryptophan. Each record gives: J gene, D gene, V gene, clone size, CDR3 protein, CDR3 DNA. The D gene is left open where the match is weak. Where a row states a size, it is once, few, many or the class of an expanded clone; other rows omit it.

TRBJ1-2	NA	TRBV6-5	NA	CASSYLAGAGGYTF	TGTGCCAGCAGTTACTTAGCGGGGGCAGGAGGCTACACCTTC
TRBJ1-2	NA	TRBV6-5	many	CASTFSGGGGGYTF	TGTGCCAGCACCTTTAGTGGAGGGGGGGGTGGCTACACCTTC
TRBJ2-7	TRBD1	TRBV28	NA	CASSFQQGAVYEQYF	TGTGCCAGCAGTTTCCAACAGGGGGCGGTTTACGAGCAGTACTTC
TRBJ1-2	NA	TRBV23-1	few	CASSRGGRLYGYTF	TGCGCCAGCAGTCGGGGGGGTCGCCTCTATGGCTACACCTTC
TRBJ1-4	NA	TRBV5-4	NA	CASSLSGEEKLFF	TGTGCCAGCAGCTTGAGCGGAGAGGAGAAACTGTTTTTT
TRBJ2-5	NA	TRBV15	NA	CATSRGLGTRETQYF	TGTGCCACCAGCAGAGGGCTGGGGACTCGAGAGACCCAGTACTTC
TRBJ1-1	NA	TRBV5-4	NA	CASSLGGALNTEAFF	TGTGCCAGCAGCCTGGGGGGAGCACTGAACACTGAAGCTTTCTTT
TRBJ1-2	NA	TRBV15	NA	CATSRGSGATYGYTF	TGTGCCACCAGCAGAGGGTCAGGGGCGACCTATGGCTACACCTTC
TRBJ2-5	NA	TRBV7-2	NA	CASSYPGKETQYF	TGTGCCAGCAGCTACCCAGGAAAAGAGACCCAGTACTTC
TRBJ2-1	NA	TRBV5-4	NA	CASSVAPGVGNNEQFF	TGTGCCAGCAGCGTGGCCCCGGGGGTCGGAAACAATGAGCAGTTCTTC
TRBJ2-1	NA	TRBV6-5	NA	CASSSIVSSYNEQFF	TGTGCCAGCAGTTCCATCGTCAGCTCCTACAATGAGCAGTTCTTC
TRBJ2-1	NA	TRBV6-2/TRBV6-3	NA	CASSYSAYNEQFF	TGTGCCAGCAGTTACAGCGCCTACAATGAGCAGTTCTTC
TRBJ1-1	NA	TRBV11-3	NA	CASSLGGRGTEAFF	TGTGCCAGCAGCTTAGGTGGGCGGGGAACTGAAGCTTTCTTT
TRBJ2-7	NA	TRBV18	few	CATSDSYEQYF	TGTGCCACCTCAGACAGCTACGAGCAGTACTTC
TRBJ2-2	NA	TRBV9	NA	CASSAGEGANTGELFF	TGTGCCAGCAGCGCCGGAGAGGGGGCGAACACCGGGGAGCTGTTTTTT
TRBJ1-3	NA	TRBV27	NA	CASRAPGWYGNTIYF	TGTGCCAGCAGGGCCCCGGGATGGTACGGAAACACCATATATTTT
TRBJ2-2	NA	TRBV7-9	once	CASSLAGPDTGELFF	TGTGCCAGCAGCTTAGCTGGGCCCGACACCGGGGAGCTGTTTTTT
TRBJ2-6	NA	TRBV10-2	NA	CASSELLISGANVLTF	TGCGCCAGCAGTGAGTTACTAATCTCTGGGGCCAACGTCCTGACTTTC
TRBJ2-3	NA	TRBV6-5	few	CASGTLGGDTQYF	TGTGCCAGCGGCACTTTAGGAGGAGATACGCAGTATTTT
TRBJ1-1	NA	TRBV28	NA	CACRQENTEAFF	TGTGCCTGCCGACAGGAGAACACTGAAGCTTTCTTT
TRBJ1-2	TRBD1	TRBV27	NA	CASSSRQGVYGYTF	TGTGCCAGCAGTTCCCGACAGGGTGTCTATGGCTACACCTTC
TRBJ1-4	NA	TRBV4-3	NA	CASSQESGEINEKLFF	TGCGCCAGCAGCCAAGAATCGGGGGAGATTAATGAAAAACTGTTTTTT
TRBJ2-1	NA	TRBV19	NA	CASSINQDKQFF	TGTGCCAGTAGTATCAACCAGGACAAGCAGTTCTTC
TRBJ2-7	NA	TRBV6-5	NA	CASSPQAGSYEQYF	TGTGCCAGCAGTCCCCAGGCGGGCTCCTACGAGCAGTACTTC
TRBJ1-2	NA	TRBV5-1	NA	CASTPDPGGLGYTF	TGCGCCAGCACCCCGGACCCCGGGGGTTTGGGCTACACCTTC
TRBJ2-3	NA	TRBV28	NA	CATSRGPITDTQYF	TGTGCCACCTCAAGGGGCCCCATCACAGATACGCAGTATTTT
TRBJ2-3	TRBD2	TRBV5-4	NA	CASSSRRAGGTDTQYF	TGTGCCAGCAGCTCCAGGAGAGCGGGGGGCACAGATACGCAGTATTTT
TRBJ2-3	NA	TRBV7-3	NA	CASSQTGSPTDTQYF	TGTGCCAGCAGCCAAACAGGGTCCCCCACAGATACGCAGTATTTT
TRBJ1-1	NA	TRBV6-1	many	CASSEGQNFDTEAFF	TGTGCCAGCAGTGAAGGACAGAACTTCGACACTGAAGCTTTCTTT